The rows below give T cell receptor beta chains drawn from one sample of a study of shared T cell receptors in the human thymus. TCRdb's table, derived via immunoSEQ multiplex PCR, lists solely in-frame clones and lacks some. The table has just under 550,000 clones, approximately 80% seen once. The same sample was also studied in work on human thymus T cells.

Material: thymocytes. These receptors all stem from a boy younger than two with a congenital heart defect. The CDR3 runs from the conserved cysteine through the conserved F or W. The D gene is left open where the match is weak. Clone size is stated in some rows and not others, as once, few, many or a class when expanded.

TRBV5-6	TRBJ1-1	-	TRBD1	TGTGCCAGCAGCTTGGGAGGAAGGTCCGGGGACAGGGACACTGAAGCTTTCTTT	CASSLGGRSGDRDTEAFF
TRBV4-2	TRBJ2-2	-	TRBD2	TGTGCCAGCAGCCAAGAAGACTGGTTTAGGGGACTAGCGGGAGCCGGGGAGCTGTTTTTT	CASSQEDWFRGLAGAGELFF
TRBV6-5	TRBJ2-5	-	TRBD2	TGTGCCAGCAGTTGTACGGGGGGGTACCAAGAGACCCAGTACTTC	CASSCTGGYQETQYF
TRBV5-1	TRBJ2-5	once	-	TGCGCCAGCAGCTTCCGACTAGAACAAGAGACCCAGTACTTC	CASSFRLEQETQYF
TRBV30	TRBJ1-1	-	TRBD1	TGTGCCTATGTCCCGGGACAGGAAGAGGACACTGAAGCTTTCTTT	CAYVPGQEEDTEAFF
TRBV29-1	TRBJ1-5	-	TRBD1	TGCAGCGTTGAAGTTTGGGACAGGTTCAATCAGCCCCAGCATTTT	CSVEVWDRFNQPQHF
TRBV5-4	TRBJ2-5	once	TRBD2	TGTGCCAGCAGCTTGGGGCTAGCGGGCCCTGAGCAGTACTTC	CASSLGLAGPEQYF
TRBV4-2	TRBJ2-7	-	TRBD1	TGTGCCAGCAGCCAAGTAAACTCCAATAATCACTCGACAGGGGACTACGAGCAGTACTTC	CASSQVNSNNHSTGDYEQYF
TRBV18	TRBJ1-5	-	-	TGTGCCAGCTCAGCGACAGCCCACAATCAGCCCCAGCATTTT	CASSATAHNQPQHF
TRBV6-4	TRBJ1-5	-	-	TGTGCCAGCAGTCTGACGGGGGGGGCTCAGCCCCAGCATTTT	CASSLTGGAQPQHF
TRBV2	TRBJ1-2	-	-	TGTGCCAGCAGTGTACAGGGTGGTATCGGCTACACCTTC	CASSVQGGIGYTF
TRBV15	TRBJ2-5	-	TRBD2	TGTGCCACCAGCCCCGAGGCGAGACTAGCGGGAGCGGAGGAGACCCAGTACTTC	CATSPEARLAGAEETQYF
TRBV5-4	TRBJ2-7	-	-	TGTGCCAGCAGCTTCCGGACTAACCCCTACGAGCAGTACTTC	CASSFRTNPYEQYF
TRBV7-9	TRBJ2-1	-	-	TGTGCCAGCAGCCTGGGGGGGGCTAGCGGATTCTTC	CASSLGGASGFF
TRBV13	TRBJ2-2	-	-	TGTGCCAGCAGGCTGCGGACCGGGGAGCTGTTTTTT	CASRLRTGELFF
TRBV10-3	TRBJ2-7	few	-	TGTGCCATCCGGGGAAGGTCAGGGGCCGAGCAGTACTTC	CAIRGRSGAEQYF
TRBV11-3	TRBJ2-7	once	TRBD2	TGTGCCAGCAGCCCCAGGATCCATAGCGGGAGTTACGAGCAGTACTTC	CASSPRIHSGSYEQYF